The T cell receptor (beta chain) under discussion was sequenced for a study of monozygotic twins with inflammatory bowel disease (dated by TCRdb to between 2018 and 2020). In terms of the full investigation: The full study comprised around 30 monozygotic twin pairs: nine German pairs (four IBD-concordant, five IBD-discordant) and 19 IBD-discordant Danish pairs. The search for disease-associated traits relied mainly on comparing, within discordant pairs, IBD patients with their genetically identical healthy co-twins. Each individual had, on average, about 151 000 unique TCRalpha sequences and 181 000 unique TCRbeta sequences available for analysis. Points the paper makes about the study in general: Different T cell subtypes could not be distinguished in the analysis. No single strong signal or clonotype linked to IBD turned up in the results, so the idea that one exists was not supported. No difference in repertoire similarity was observed between concordant and discordant twins, possibly owing to limited statistical power. Background noise and inter-individual variability may have been introduced into the repertoires by the differing immunosuppressive treatments among patients. IBD patients had lower TCRbeta repertoire diversity, measured by the inverse Simpson index, than their healthy co-twins. IBD patients shared fewer clonotypes with other individuals than healthy twins did, most markedly in patients showing signs of disease activity.

CDR1 and CDR2 were assigned from the germline V gene (reference sequence) as DFQATT and SNEGSKA. From its cysteine to its phenylalanine, the CDR3 spans 14 amino acids. DNA for this receptor is not on file. For this clonotype: The antigen it binds to is not known.

From each donor, a 2.5 ml peripheral blood sample was drawn into PAXgene tubes and stored at -80 degrees C. Without T cell sorting, total RNA was isolated from whole blood using the PAXgene blood miRNA kit on an automated QIAcube. Peripheral blood from monozygotic twin pairs concordant or discordant for inflammatory bowel disease was subjected to deep TCRalpha and TCRbeta repertoire profiling with unique molecular barcoding. Smoking habits were recorded for all twin pairs, and each individual was classified as a current, former or never smoker. The method behind the library was 5' RACE. Preparation of each TCR library used 3,000 to 3,500 ng of total RNA. For each sample, cDNA synthesis was carried out in eight separate reactions using SMARTScribe reverse transcriptase. During cDNA synthesis, unique molecular identifiers containing a 6-nucleotide sample barcode were introduced by template switching. Amplification of TCRalpha and TCRbeta cDNA involved two nested PCRs of 16 and 9 cycles, and each PCR was followed by bead purification. Before amplification, the cDNA was treated with uracil DNA-glycosylase and purified using the QIAquick PCR purification kit. In the second PCR, Illumina TruSeq-compatible adapters and sample-specific barcodes were added. TapeStation and Qubit were used to check library quality and concentration, and 5 to 5.5 ng of each library was pooled. Sequencing of pooled libraries was carried out on an Illumina HiSeq2500 single-index Rapid Run using 2 x 100 bp reads and custom sequencing primers. The source study handled its data this way. UMI-based consensus assembly with MiGEC version 1.2.6 was used to correct PCR and sequencing errors. V(D)J alignment, clonotype assembly and CDR3 extraction were performed with MiXCR version 2.1.1. Normalisation of gene usage, clonotype sharing and MAIT/NKT TCR abundance was achieved by analysing the top 1000, 10 000 and 20 000 clonotypes per sample. Diversity was computed as the inverse Simpson index with the vegan R package after downsampling to 27 000 UMIs. Statistical testing used paired Mann-Whitney U tests on the discordant twin pairs and applied Benjamini-Hochberg correction for multiple testing. TCRdb reprocessed the reads and provides one entry for every CDR3 protein sequence; no DNA is given. These V and J calls originate from TCRdb's pipeline instead of the authors' own analysis. This sample's records show roughly 320,000 distinct CDR3 sequences. 5.6% of the sample goes to the ten largest clones.

The sequencing input was blood. The chain couples TRBV20-1 to TRBJ2-3. The TCR comes from a human donor with ulcerative colitis or Crohn's disease, or a healthy co-twin of an affected twin (not recorded which). The CDR3 in this case is CSARDKVRTDTQYF.